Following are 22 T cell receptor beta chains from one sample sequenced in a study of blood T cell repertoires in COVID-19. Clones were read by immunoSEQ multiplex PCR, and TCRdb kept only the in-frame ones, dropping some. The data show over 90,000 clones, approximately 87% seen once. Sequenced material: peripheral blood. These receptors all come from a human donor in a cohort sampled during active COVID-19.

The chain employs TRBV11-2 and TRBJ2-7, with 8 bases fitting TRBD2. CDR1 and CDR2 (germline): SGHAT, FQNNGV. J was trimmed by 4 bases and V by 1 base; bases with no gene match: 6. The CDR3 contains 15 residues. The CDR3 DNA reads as TGTGCCAGCAGCTTAGGCAGCGGGGGCGGGTACGAGCAGTACTTC. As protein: CASSLGSGGGYEQYF.

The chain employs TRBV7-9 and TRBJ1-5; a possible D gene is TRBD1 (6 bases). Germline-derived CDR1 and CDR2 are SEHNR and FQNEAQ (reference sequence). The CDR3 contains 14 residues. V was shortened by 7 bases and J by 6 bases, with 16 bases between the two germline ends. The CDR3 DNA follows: TGTGCCAGCACCAATAACGCAGGGGTTCAGCCCCAGCATTTT. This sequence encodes CASTNNAGVQPQHF.

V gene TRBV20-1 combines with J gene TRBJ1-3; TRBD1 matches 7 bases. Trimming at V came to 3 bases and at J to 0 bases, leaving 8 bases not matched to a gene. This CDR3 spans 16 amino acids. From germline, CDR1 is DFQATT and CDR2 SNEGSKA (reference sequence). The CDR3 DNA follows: TGCAGTGCTAGTGATTCCAGGGGGAGCTCTGGAAACACCATATATTTT. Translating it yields CSASDSRGSSGNTIYF.

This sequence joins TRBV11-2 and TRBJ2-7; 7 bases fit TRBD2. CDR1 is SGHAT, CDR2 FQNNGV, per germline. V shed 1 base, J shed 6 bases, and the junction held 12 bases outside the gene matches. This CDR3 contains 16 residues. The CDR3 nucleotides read TGTGCCAGCAGCTTAGGAGCCTCGGGCGGGGGACCCGAGCAGTACTTC. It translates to CASSLGASGGGPEQYF.

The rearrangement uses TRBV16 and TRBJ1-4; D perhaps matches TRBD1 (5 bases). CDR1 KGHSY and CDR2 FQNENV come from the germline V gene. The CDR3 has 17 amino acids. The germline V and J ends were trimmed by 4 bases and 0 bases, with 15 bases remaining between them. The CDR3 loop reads CASSLDRGYSTNEKLFF. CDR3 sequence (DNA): TGTGCCAGCAGCCTAGATCGGGGGTACTCAACTAATGAAAAACTGTTTTTT.

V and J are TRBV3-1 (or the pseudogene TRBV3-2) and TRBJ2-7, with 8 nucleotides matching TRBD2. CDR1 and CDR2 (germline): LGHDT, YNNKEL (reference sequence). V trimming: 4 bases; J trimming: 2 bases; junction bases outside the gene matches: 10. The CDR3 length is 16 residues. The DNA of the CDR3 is TGTGCCAGCAGCCCTCCCCTAGCGGGTGCCACCTACGAGCAGTACTTC. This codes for CASSPPLAGATYEQYF.

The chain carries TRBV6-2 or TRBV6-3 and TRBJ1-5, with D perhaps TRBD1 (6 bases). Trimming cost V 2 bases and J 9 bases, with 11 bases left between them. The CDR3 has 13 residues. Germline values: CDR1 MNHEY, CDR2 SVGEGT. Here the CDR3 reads CASSYGTMAPQHF. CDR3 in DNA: TGTGCCAGCAGTTACGGGACAATGGCGCCCCAGCATTTT.

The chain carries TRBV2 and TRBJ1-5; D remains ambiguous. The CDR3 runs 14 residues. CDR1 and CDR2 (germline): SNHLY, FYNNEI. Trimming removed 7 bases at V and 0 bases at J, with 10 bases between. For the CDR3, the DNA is TGTGCCAGCACCGACAATGATAGCAATCAGCCCCAGCATTTT. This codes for CASTDNDSNQPQHF. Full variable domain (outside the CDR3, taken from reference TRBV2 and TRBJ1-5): EPEVTQTPSHQVTQMGQEVILRCVPISNHLYFYWYRQILGQKVEFLVSFYNNEISEKSEIFDDQFSVERPDGSNFTLKIRSTKLEDSAMYFCASTDNDSNQPQHFGDGTRLSIL.

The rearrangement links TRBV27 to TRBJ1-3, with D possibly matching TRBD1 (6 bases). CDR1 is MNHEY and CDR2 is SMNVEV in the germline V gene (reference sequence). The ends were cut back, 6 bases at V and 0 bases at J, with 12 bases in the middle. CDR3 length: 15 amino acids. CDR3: CASRPTGSSGNTIYF. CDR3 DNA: TGTGCCAGCAGACCAACAGGGAGCTCTGGAAACACCATATATTTT.

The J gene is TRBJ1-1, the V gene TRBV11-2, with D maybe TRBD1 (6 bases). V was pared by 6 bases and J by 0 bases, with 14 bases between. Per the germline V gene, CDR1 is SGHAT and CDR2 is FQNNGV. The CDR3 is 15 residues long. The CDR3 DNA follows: TGTGCCAGCAGGTCACGAGGGGGTATGAACACTGAAGCTTTCTTT. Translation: CASRSRGGMNTEAFF.

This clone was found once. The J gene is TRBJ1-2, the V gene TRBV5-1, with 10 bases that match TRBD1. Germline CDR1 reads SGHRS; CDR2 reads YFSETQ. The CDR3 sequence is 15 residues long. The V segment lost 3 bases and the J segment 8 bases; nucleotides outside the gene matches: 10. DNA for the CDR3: TGCGCCAGCAGCTCGAGCGGGACAGGGGTTAGAGGCTACACCTTC. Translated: CASSSSGTGVRGYTF.

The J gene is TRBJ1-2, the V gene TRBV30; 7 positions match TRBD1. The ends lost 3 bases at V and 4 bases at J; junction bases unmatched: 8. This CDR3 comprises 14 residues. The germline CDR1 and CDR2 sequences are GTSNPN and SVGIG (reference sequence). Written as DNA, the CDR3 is TGTGCCTGGAGAGGCTCGGGACAGAGCTATGGCTACACCTTC. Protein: CAWRGSGQSYGYTF.

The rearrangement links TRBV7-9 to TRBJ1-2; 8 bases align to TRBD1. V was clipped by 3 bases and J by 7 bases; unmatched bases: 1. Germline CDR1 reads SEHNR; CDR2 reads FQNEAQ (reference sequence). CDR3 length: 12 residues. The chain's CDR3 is CASSLTGAGYTF. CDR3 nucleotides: TGTGCCAGCAGCTTGACAGGGGCTGGCTACACCTTC. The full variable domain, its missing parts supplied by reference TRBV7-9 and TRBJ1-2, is DTGVSQNPRHKITKRGQNVTFRCDPISEHNRLYWYRQTLGQGPEFLTYFQNEAQLEKSRLLSDRFSAERPKGSFSTLEIQRTEQGDSAMYLCASSLTGAGYTFGSGTRLTVV.

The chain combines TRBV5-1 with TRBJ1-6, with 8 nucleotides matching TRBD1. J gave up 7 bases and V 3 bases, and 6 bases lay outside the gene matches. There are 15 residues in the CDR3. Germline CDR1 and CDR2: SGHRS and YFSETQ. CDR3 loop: CASSSDRVTNSPLHF. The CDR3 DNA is TGCGCCAGCAGCTCGGACAGGGTAACGAATTCACCCCTCCACTTT.

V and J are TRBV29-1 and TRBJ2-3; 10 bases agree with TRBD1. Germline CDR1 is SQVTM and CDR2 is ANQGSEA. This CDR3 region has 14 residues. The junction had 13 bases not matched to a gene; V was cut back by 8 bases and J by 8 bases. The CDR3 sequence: CSTRATGGQGTQYF. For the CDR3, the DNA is TGCAGCACTCGAGCGACAGGGGGCCAAGGTACGCAGTATTTT.

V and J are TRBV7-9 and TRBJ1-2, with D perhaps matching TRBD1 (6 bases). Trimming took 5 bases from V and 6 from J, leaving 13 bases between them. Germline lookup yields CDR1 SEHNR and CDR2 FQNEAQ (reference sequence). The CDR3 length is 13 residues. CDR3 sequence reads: CASSEQGPNGYTF. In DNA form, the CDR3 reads TGTGCCAGCAGCGAACAGGGTCCCAATGGCTACACCTTC. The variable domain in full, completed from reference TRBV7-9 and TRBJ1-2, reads DTGVSQNPRHKITKRGQNVTFRCDPISEHNRLYWYRQTLGQGPEFLTYFQNEAQLEKSRLLSDRFSAERPKGSFSTLEIQRTEQGDSAMYLCASSEQGPNGYTFGSGTRLTVV.

As DNA, the CDR3 is TGTGCCAGCTCACTCACCGGTGTGCGGAATCAGCCCCAGCATTTT. Its translation: CASSLTGVRNQPQHF. V and J are TRBV18 and TRBJ1-5; no clear D. The CDR3 runs 15 residues. CDR1 KGHSH and CDR2 LQKENI come from the germline V gene. V lost 4 bases and J 4 bases, leaving 14 bases between the germline ends. Using reference TRBV18 and TRBJ1-5 for the parts outside the CDR3, the full variable domain is NAGVMQNPRHLVRRRGQEARLRCSPMKGHSHVYWYRQLPEEGLKFMVYLQKENIIDESGMPKERFSAEFPKEGPSILRIQQVVRGDSAAYFCASSLTGVRNQPQHFGDGTRLSIL.

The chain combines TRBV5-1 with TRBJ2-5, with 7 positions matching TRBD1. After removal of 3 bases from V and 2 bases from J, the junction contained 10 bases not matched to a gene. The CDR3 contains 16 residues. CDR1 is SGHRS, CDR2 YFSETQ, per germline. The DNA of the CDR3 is TGCGCCAGCAGCTCGACTTTCGGGACAGTACAAGAGACCCAGTACTTC. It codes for CASSSTFGTVQETQYF.

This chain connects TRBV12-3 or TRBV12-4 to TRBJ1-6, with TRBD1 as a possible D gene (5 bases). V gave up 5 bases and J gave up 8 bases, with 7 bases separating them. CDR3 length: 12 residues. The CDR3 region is CASSTGDSPLHF. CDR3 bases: TGTGCCAGCAGTACGGGGGATTCACCCCTCCACTTT.

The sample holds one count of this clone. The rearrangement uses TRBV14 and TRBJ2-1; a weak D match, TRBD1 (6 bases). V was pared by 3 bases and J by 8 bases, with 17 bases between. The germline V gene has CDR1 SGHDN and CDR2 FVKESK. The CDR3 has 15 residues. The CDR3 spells CASSQARGPWDEQFF. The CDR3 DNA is TGTGCCAGCAGCCAGGCCAGGGGTCCCTGGGATGAGCAGTTCTTC. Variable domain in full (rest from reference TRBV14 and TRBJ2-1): EAGVTQFPSHSVIEKGQTVTLRCDPISGHDNLYWYRRVMGKEIKFLLHFVKESKQDESGMPNNRFLAERTGGTYSTLKVQPAELEDSGVYFCASSQARGPWDEQFFGPGTRLTVL.

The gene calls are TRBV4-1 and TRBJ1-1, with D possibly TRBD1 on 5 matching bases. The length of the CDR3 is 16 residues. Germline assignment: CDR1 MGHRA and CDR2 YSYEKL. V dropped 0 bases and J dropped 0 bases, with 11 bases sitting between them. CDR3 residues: CASSQDPAGLNTEAFF. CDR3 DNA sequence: TGCGCCAGCAGCCAAGATCCCGCAGGGCTGAACACTGAAGCTTTCTTT.

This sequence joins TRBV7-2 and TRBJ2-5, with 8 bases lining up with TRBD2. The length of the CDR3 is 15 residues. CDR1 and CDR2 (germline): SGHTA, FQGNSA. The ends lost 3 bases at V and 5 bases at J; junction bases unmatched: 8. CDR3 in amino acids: CASSFNGLAGETQYF. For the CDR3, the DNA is TGTGCCAGCAGCTTTAATGGACTAGCTGGGGAGACCCAGTACTTC.